The present TCR beta chain was sequenced within a study of T cell changes during pregnancy in multiple sclerosis. The V end lost 4 bases, the J end lost 5 bases, and 14 bases lay between the germline ends. Per germline, CDR1 LGHNA and CDR2 YSLEER. The CDR3 runs 15 residues. Generated by immunoSEQ multiplex PCR, the TCRdb table keeps only in-frame clones and is missing some. The data contain tens of thousands of clones, roughly 92% of them singletons. The chain links TRBV4-3 to TRBJ2-2; D is perhaps TRBD2 (6 bases). The sequenced sample was peripheral blood, obtained after pregnancy. The sequence derives from a female donor in good health, enrolled as a control in a pregnancy study. The CDR3 nucleotides are TGCGCCAGCAGCCCTCGGCTAGCGAGTACCGGGGAGCTGTTTTTT. Translation gives CASSPRLASTGELFF.